The 27 T cell receptor beta chains below come from one sample, sequenced in a study of blood T cell repertoires in COVID-19 (dated by TCRdb to 2018 to 2021). The method was the immunoSEQ multiplex PCR assay. TCRdb took this table from immuneACCESS and kept in-frame rearrangements with V and J called. Such tables lack part of the clones; where checked against another copy, unresolved V genes explain under half of the gap, and the rest is unexplained. A total of about 70,000 clones appear in this sample, 70% to 85% of them only once. The ten most abundant clones make up 0.83% of the sample. The sample consisted of peripheral blood. The receptor set was obtained from a woman in her 70s with acute or convalescent COVID-19.

This clone showed up many times. The genes are TRBV10-3 and TRBJ2-1; a weak D match, TRBD2 (6 bases). V gave up 2 bases and J gave up 5 bases, with 19 bases separating them. Germline CDR1 and CDR2: ENHRY and SYGVKD. This CDR3 has 17 residues. The CDR3 nucleotides read TGTGCCATCAGTGAGGTCACGGGAGTAGAATCGAACAATGAGCAGTTCTTC. Its translation is CAISEVTGVESNNEQFF.

The V and J genes are TRBV10-3 and TRBJ2-2; TRBD1 might be the D (6 bases). V lost 11 bases and J lost 1, with 20 bases in between. The CDR3 runs to 16 residues. The germline CDR1 and CDR2 sequences are ENHRY and SYGVKD. The CDR3, as DNA: TGTGCCTCCCGGGATGGTACAGGGATGAACACCGGGGAGCTGTTTTTT. This codes for CASRDGTGMNTGELFF.

The chain couples TRBV9 to TRBJ2-5, with D maybe TRBD1 (5 bases). The germline V gene encodes CDR1 SGDLS and CDR2 YYNGEE. V was clipped by 4 bases and J by 0 bases, with 10 bases between them. The CDR3 runs 14 residues. CDR3 in DNA: TGTGCCAGCAGCCCACAGGTTGACCAAGAGACCCAGTACTTC. This encodes CASSPQVDQETQYF.

The CDR3 DNA follows: TGTGCCAGTAGTACAAATACAGGGGATGCTAACACCGGGGAGCTGTTTTTT. Residues: CASSTNTGDANTGELFF. The chain joins TRBV19 to TRBJ2-2; 7 positions match TRBD1. CDR3 size: 17 residues. Germline trimming cut 4 bases from V and 2 bases from J; bases unmatched to any gene: 10. Germline loops: CDR1 LNHDA, CDR2 SQIVND (reference sequence).

This clone occurred a few times. V usage is TRBV6-2 or TRBV6-3 and J usage is TRBJ1-5, with 8 nucleotides matching TRBD1. CDR1 is MNHEY and CDR2 is SVGEGT in the germline V gene. This CDR3 region has 15 residues. V shed 6 bases and J 2 bases; nucleotides not matched to a gene: 6. The CDR3 DNA follows: TGTGCCAGCAGCTCTACAGGGGGGCGCAATCAGCCCCAGCATTTT. Translated: CASSSTGGRNQPQHF.

The V call is TRBV18, the J call TRBJ1-5, with D unresolved. This CDR3 has 14 residues. The germline gives CDR1 KGHSH, CDR2 LQKENI. The V and J ends lost 2 bases and 2 bases respectively, with 7 bases between them. The DNA for the CDR3 is TGTGCCAGCTCACCAGGACTGGGCAATCAGCCCCAGCATTTT. Protein product: CASSPGLGNQPQHF.

The chain joins TRBV19 to TRBJ2-5; TRBD2 aligns across 9 bases. The CDR3 extends over 15 amino acids. Germline V gene lookup returns CDR1 LNHDA and CDR2 SQIVND (reference sequence). J lost 2 bases, V lost 7 bases, and 8 bases had no gene match. In nucleotides, the CDR3 is TGTGCCAGTAAGGCGGGGGGGCCAGCGCAAGAGACCCAGTACTTC. Amino acids: CASKAGGPAQETQYF.

This rearrangement joins TRBV5-5 to TRBJ1-1; 8 bases agree with TRBD1. CDR3 size: 14 residues. CDR1 and CDR2 from the germline V gene are SGHKS and YYEKEE (reference sequence). V lost 4 bases and J lost 1; bases outside the gene matches: 3. CDR3 amino acids: CASSRTGWNTEAFF. Written as DNA, the CDR3 is TGTGCCAGCAGCCGGACAGGGTGGAACACTGAAGCTTTCTTT.

For the CDR3, the DNA is TGTGCCAGCAGTGACGGCTCGGGGGGTAATGAAAAACTGTTTTTT. Its translation: CASSDGSGGNEKLFF. The chain employs TRBV6-4 and TRBJ1-4; possibly TRBD1 for D (5 bases). V gave up 2 bases and J gave up 4 bases, with 11 bases separating them. The CDR3 consists of 15 residues. Germline V gene data show CDR1 as MRHNA and CDR2 as SNTAGT.

This chain links TRBV3-1 (or the pseudogene TRBV3-2) with TRBJ1-1; no reliable D call. The V gene lost 3 bases and the J gene lost 5 bases, with 13 bases spanning the gap. The germline V gene encodes CDR1 LGHDT and CDR2 YNNKEL (reference sequence). This CDR3 has 14 residues. The CDR3 DNA reads as TGTGCCAGCAGCCAGGAGGTGGGTCGGACTGAAGCTTTCTTT. It encodes CASSQEVGRTEAFF.

This chain links TRBV30 with TRBJ1-2; D may be TRBD1 (5 bases). The germline V gene encodes CDR1 GTSNPN and CDR2 SVGIG (reference sequence). The V end lost 0 bases, the J end lost 4 bases, and 12 bases lay between the germline ends. The CDR3 loop spans 14 amino acids. This CDR3 reads CAWSVIPGGYGYTF. In DNA, the CDR3 is TGTGCCTGGAGTGTGATTCCCGGGGGCTATGGCTACACCTTC.

The chain recombines TRBV20-1 with TRBJ1-2; D gene unclear. The CDR3 contains 11 residues. CDR1 and CDR2 (germline): DFQATT, SNEGSKA (reference sequence). Trimming removed 6 bases from V and 8 bases from J, with 13 bases in between. The CDR3 region is CSATPLSGYTF. The CDR3 nucleotides read TGCAGTGCCACCCCCTTGAGCGGCTACACCTTC.

The chain has TRBV27 and TRBJ2-1; a possible D gene is TRBD1 (6 bases). Germline CDR1 is MNHEY and CDR2 is SMNVEV (reference sequence). The length of the CDR3 is 14 residues. With 10 bases removed from V and 5 bases from J, the gap between germline ends came to 18 bases. In nucleotides, the CDR3 is TGTGCCACCTCAGAGATATACAGGGACAATGAGCAGTTCTTC. Protein product: CATSEIYRDNEQFF.

The chain uses TRBV9 and TRBJ2-6, with 11 bases lining up with TRBD1. The CDR3 is made up of 18 amino acids. Germline CDR1 and CDR2: SGDLS and YYNGEE. The V gene end was trimmed by 1 base and the J gene end by 2 bases; junction bases not matched to a gene: 5. The CDR3 nucleotides are TGTGCCAGCAGCGTAAGGACAGGGGGCGACGCTGGGGCCAACGTCCTGACTTTC. This sequence encodes CASSVRTGGDAGANVLTF.

This chain connects TRBV6-1 to TRBJ1-3; TRBD1 matches 10 bases. Trimming took 3 bases from V and 3 from J; bases not matched to a gene: 8. CDR3 length equals 17 residues. Per germline, CDR1 MNHNS and CDR2 SASEGT. The CDR3 coding sequence is TGTGCCAGCAGTGACCCGCCGACAGGGGGCGGTGGAAACACCATATATTTT. Translated: CASSDPPTGGGGNTIYF.

The genes are TRBV21-1 and TRBJ2-7; the D call of TRBD1 is as the table states it, not checked on the DNA. TRBV21-1 is a documented pseudogene. The CDR3 extends over 17 amino acids. CDR3 coding DNA: TGTGCCAGCACCTGCCTTACCTCCGGGACAGGGCCAAACGAGCAGTACTTC. Translating it yields CASTCLTSGTGPNEQYF.

This sequence joins TRBV5-8 and TRBJ1-5, with 11 positions matching TRBD1. From germline, CDR1 is SGHTS and CDR2 YDEGEE. The trim removed 4 bases at V and 6 bases at J, leaving 3 bases unmatched. This CDR3 has 14 residues. The CDR3 loop is CASSAGQGAQPQHF. DNA of the CDR3: TGTGCCAGCAGCGCCGGACAGGGGGCTCAGCCCCAGCATTTT.

This clone was found a few times. The chain links TRBV19 to TRBJ1-5, with a weak D call TRBD1 (5 bases). CDR3 size: 15 residues. Germline CDR1 and CDR2: LNHDA and SQIVND (reference sequence). Trimming shortened V by 4 bases and J by 2 bases, and 12 bases separated the two germline ends. The DNA of the CDR3 is TGTGCCAGTAGTAATGGGGGGGAGGGCAATCAGCCCCAGCATTTT. This translates into CASSNGGEGNQPQHF.

The CDR3 sequence: CASSYGEVSDTQYF. In DNA, the CDR3 is TGTGCCAGCAGCTACGGGGAGGTATCAGATACGCAGTATTTT. V gene TRBV6-5 combines with J gene TRBJ2-3, with D maybe TRBD2 (6 bases). The germline gives CDR1 MNHEY, CDR2 SVGAGI. CDR3 length equals 14 residues. V was shortened by 6 bases and J by 4 bases, with 14 bases between the two germline ends.

The chain is built from TRBV12-3 or TRBV12-4 and TRBJ1-2, with a tentative D call TRBD1 (5 bases). The CDR3 has 12 amino acids. The V end was cut by 2 bases, the J end by 6 bases, with 7 bases between. In nucleotides, the CDR3 is TGTGCCAGCAGTTTAATCAGGGATGGCTACACCTTC. Translating gives CASSLIRDGYTF.

This chain joins TRBV18 and TRBJ2-2; D is unclear. The CDR3 length is 16 residues. Per the germline V gene, CDR1 is KGHSH and CDR2 is LQKENI. V shed 1 base and J shed 6 bases, with 15 bases lying between them. The CDR3: CASSPLAGSKAGELFF. The DNA of the CDR3 is TGTGCCAGCTCACCACTCGCCGGGTCCAAGGCCGGGGAGCTGTTTTTT.

The chain uses TRBV6-5 and TRBJ2-7; 7 bases line up with TRBD2. With 7 bases clipped from V and 3 bases from J, the junction kept 12 bases outside the gene matches. CDR1 and CDR2 (germline): MNHEY, SVGAGI. The length of the CDR3 is 15 residues. The CDR3 region has the DNA TGTGCCAGCACCCTGTCCTGGGGGGGGTACTACGAGCAGTACTTC. Its translation is CASTLSWGGYYEQYF.

About this clone itself: At one boundary the junction diverges from the germline segment, which might be a read error. The chain recombines TRBV6-1 with TRBJ2-1; 8 nucleotides align to TRBD1. The germline V gene encodes CDR1 MNHNS and CDR2 SASEGT. The CDR3 totals 15 residues. The CDR3 here is CASREGQGLYNEQFF. CDR3 in DNA: TGTGCCAGCAGGGAAGGACAGGGCCTTTACAATGAGCAGTTCTTC.

In DNA, the CDR3 is TGTGCCAGCTCACCGGAGGCACCAACTAATGAAAAACTGTTTTTT. This codes for CASSPEAPTNEKLFF. The chain is built from TRBV18 and TRBJ1-4, with D uncertain. The ends were cut back, 3 bases at V and 0 bases at J, with 8 bases in the middle. Per germline, CDR1 KGHSH and CDR2 LQKENI. CDR3 length: 15 residues.

This clone was detected a few times. J is TRBJ2-3 and V is TRBV5-1; TRBD1 is a possible D gene (5 bases). The CDR3 contains 14 residues. Trimming pared 0 bases from V and 4 bases from J, leaving 9 bases between. CDR1 and CDR2 (germline): SGHRS, YFSETQ. The CDR3 sequence is CASSLEGSADTQYF. The CDR3 nucleotides read TGCGCCAGCAGCTTGGAGGGGTCCGCAGATACGCAGTATTTT.

The V gene is TRBV4-3, the J gene TRBJ2-2, with D unclear. Trimming took 8 bases from V and 2 from J, leaving 18 bases between them. Germline CDR1 LGHNA, CDR2 YSLEER. This CDR3 spans 16 amino acids. CDR3 residues: CASAPLYNENTGELFF. In DNA form, the CDR3 reads TGCGCCAGCGCCCCCCTTTACAACGAAAACACCGGGGAGCTGTTTTTT.

The chain employs TRBV20-1 and TRBJ1-6; D remains ambiguous. Germline lookup yields CDR1 DFQATT and CDR2 SNEGSKA (reference sequence). CDR3 length equals 13 residues. V shed 3 bases and J shed 7 bases, with 10 bases lying between them. CDR3 protein: CSASIGGNSPLHF. DNA of the CDR3: TGCAGTGCTAGTATCGGCGGAAATTCACCCCTCCACTTT.